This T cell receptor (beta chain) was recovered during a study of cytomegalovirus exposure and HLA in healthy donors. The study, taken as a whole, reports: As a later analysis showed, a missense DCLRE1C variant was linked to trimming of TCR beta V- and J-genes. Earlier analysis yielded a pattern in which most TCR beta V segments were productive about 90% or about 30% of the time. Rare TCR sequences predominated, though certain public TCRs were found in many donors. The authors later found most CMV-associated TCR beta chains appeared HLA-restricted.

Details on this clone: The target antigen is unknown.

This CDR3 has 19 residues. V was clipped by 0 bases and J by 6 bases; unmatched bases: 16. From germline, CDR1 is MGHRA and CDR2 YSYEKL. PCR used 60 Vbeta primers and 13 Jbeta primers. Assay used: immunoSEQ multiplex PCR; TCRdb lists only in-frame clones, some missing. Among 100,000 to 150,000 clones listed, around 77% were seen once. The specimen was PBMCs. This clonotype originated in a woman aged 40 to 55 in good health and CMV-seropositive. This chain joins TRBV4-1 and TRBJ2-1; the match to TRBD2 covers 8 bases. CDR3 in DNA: TGCGCCAGCAGCCAAGATCCGGGGGGGATAGCGCAAAGGTCCAATGAGCAGTTCTTC. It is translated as CASSQDPGGIAQRSNEQFF.